This TCR beta chain originates from a study of regulatory T cells in long-lasting Graves disease. Trimming left V 2 bases short and J 7 bases short, with 17 bases between. The V gene's germline CDR1 is MRHNA and CDR2 SNTAGT. This CDR3 has 15 residues. Time point given: persistent/refractory GD, antithyroid drugs over 5 years with positive TRAb. The TCR library used RNA extracted from PBMCs. Both iRepertoire HTBI primers and Arm-PCR of CDR3 regions were used to build the TCR beta libraries. One entry per CDR3 protein results from TCRdb running MiXCR on the multiplex PCR reads. The sample comprises 360,000 or so distinct CDR3 sequences, roughly 23% of which are singletons, and around 30% rests with the top ten.

The TCR comes from a woman aged 40-49 years with Graves disease. The genes are TRBV6-4 and TRBJ1-1; D is uncertain. This specimen was peripheral blood mononuclear cells (PBMCs), taken when the disease was refractory, from a patient treated with antithyroid drugs. DNA of the CDR3: TGTGCCAGCAGTGACACCCCGAAGGCCCCTCATGAAGCTTTCTTT. Its protein is CASSDTPKAPHEAFF.